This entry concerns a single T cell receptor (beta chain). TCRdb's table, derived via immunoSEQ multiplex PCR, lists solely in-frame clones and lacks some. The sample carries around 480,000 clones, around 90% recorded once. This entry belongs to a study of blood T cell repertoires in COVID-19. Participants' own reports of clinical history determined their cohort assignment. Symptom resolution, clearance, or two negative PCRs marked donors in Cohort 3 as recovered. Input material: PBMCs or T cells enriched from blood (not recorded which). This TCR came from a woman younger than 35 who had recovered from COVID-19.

In nucleotides, the CDR3 is TGTGCCAGCAGCCCGCAACGAGGAGTCTCCTATAATTCACCCCTCCACTTT. Residues: CASSPQRGVSYNSPLHF. The rearrangement joins TRBV28 to TRBJ1-6; D unclear. CDR3 length equals 17 residues. Germline V gene lookup returns CDR1 MDHEN and CDR2 SYDVKM. Deletions cut 6 bases from V and 0 bases from J, with 15 bases between.